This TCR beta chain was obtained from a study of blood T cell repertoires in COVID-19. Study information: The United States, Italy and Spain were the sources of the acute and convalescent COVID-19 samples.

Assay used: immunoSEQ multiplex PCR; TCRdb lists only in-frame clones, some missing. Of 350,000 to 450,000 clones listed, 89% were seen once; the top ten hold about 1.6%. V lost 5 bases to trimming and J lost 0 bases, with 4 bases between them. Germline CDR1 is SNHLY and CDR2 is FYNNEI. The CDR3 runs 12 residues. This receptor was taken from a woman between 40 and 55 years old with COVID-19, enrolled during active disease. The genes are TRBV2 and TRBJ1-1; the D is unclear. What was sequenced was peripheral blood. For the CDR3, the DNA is TGTGCCAGCAGTTTATTGAACACTGAAGCTTTCTTT. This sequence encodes CASSLLNTEAFF.